This T cell receptor beta chain was observed in a study of T cells in Graves' hyperthyroidism and ophthalmopathy (dated by TCRdb to between 2017 and 2020). About the full investigation: Peripheral blood samples were taken at initial diagnosis, before any treatment was given. To identify TCR V-J signatures that set the groups apart, the researchers used a discovery cohort of about a hundred patients, made up of approximately 43 with Graves' ophthalmopathy and about 60 with stable Graves' hyperthyroidism. Prospective prediction of ophthalmopathy was tested in an independent validation cohort consisting of about 20 hyperthyroidism patients and approximately 16 patients who later progressed to ophthalmopathy. For training and testing, the roughly 93 patients in the discovery cohort were randomly divided in a 7:3 ratio. In addition, the study compared T-cell repertoires in thyroid tissue and in blood from over 5 Graves' hyperthyroidism patients. Once sampling was done, hyperthyroidism patients were given methimazole at a starting dose of 30 mg daily, whereas ophthalmopathy patients were given high-dose intravenous methylprednisolone. TCR Vbeta CDR3 sequencing of roughly 140 peripheral blood samples (under 45 ophthalmopathy, 75 to 85 hyperthyroidism and roughly 17 progressor patients) is reported in the paper.

CDR1 and CDR2, per the germline V gene (reference sequence), are LGHDT and YNNKEL. From the cysteine through the phenylalanine, the CDR3 covers 13 amino acids. Here the CDR3 DNA is all that survives: 39 bases in frame from base 1. Deletion took 4 bases off V and 1 base off J, with a span of 8 bases between the germline ends. Moderately to severely active disease, a Clinical Activity Score of at least 3, a NOSPECS grade of at least 4, and a duration under 3 months were present in ophthalmopathy patients. Exclusion was applied to patients with uncontrolled infections, other autoimmune diseases, pregnancy or lactation. Diagnoses were based on clinical symptoms, serum thyroxine and TRAb, thyroid ultrasound and orbital computed tomography. PBMCs were separated from 10 ml of fresh peripheral blood using Ficoll-Paque density gradient centrifugation. Trizol reagent was used to extract total RNA, and RNA quality was then checked on an Agilent 2100 Bioanalyzer.

This clonotype was observed at least ten times. What antigen it recognizes has not been identified. Per-nucleotide qualities are absent, and no much larger clonotype sits a single base away. The TCR beta CDR3 regions were amplified from RNA transcripts. A first-round RT-PCR of the TCR CDR3 used the HTBI primer set with the Qiagen OneStep RT-PCR kit. A second multiplex PCR round built the libraries, followed by size selection and purification. Libraries were sequenced paired-end with 100 bp reads on an Illumina HiSeq2000. Regarding the original processing steps: SOAPnuke was used to process the raw data, removing reads that contained adapters or uncalled bases, had a mean Phred below 15, or lacked an exact match to the constant primer or identifier. High-quality paired reads were merged using COPE v1.2.5, and each unique nucleotide sequence was defined as a clonotype. MiTCR v1.1 was used to align the clonotypes against IMGT TRBV, TRBD and TRBJ reference segments. Analysis was restricted to V-J combinations with a frequency above 0.0001, which covered roughly 99% of repertoires. The TCS score was defined as F50 (clonal expansion) divided by E x V (chaos), with BLOSUM62-based TCRdist calculated between CDR3 peptides within each V-J. Welch's t-statistics and random forest reduced around 550 V-J features to roughly 13, which were used in a naive Bayes classifier (R e1071). TCRdb's own reprocessing of the public reads used fastp at Q25 and MiXCR and kept productive beta chains. Each CDR3 protein gets just one entry, which takes the most common genes and DNA from the rows behind it. These V and J calls are TCRdb output, not the study's own analysis. Here the sample has about 400,000 distinct CDR3 sequences; approximately 14% occur a single time. The ten largest make up around 20% of the sample.

Beyond this particular receptor, the publication reports: In validation, the model predicted progression to ophthalmopathy with approximately 71% sensitivity and approximately 74% specificity, a median of around six months before onset. Blood samples also contained most of the expanded thyroid clonotypes (frequency above 0.001), which suggests that blood repertoires may reflect thyroid immune responses. No statistical method was used to fix the sample size in advance, and group allocation was not hidden from the investigators. In cross-validation, a model built on a 13 V-J signature told ophthalmopathy apart from stable hyperthyroidism with 87.88% sensitivity and approximately 84% specificity, and in testing the same model reached 80%/75%.

The sequence links TRBV3-1 to TRBJ2-7, with TRBD2 perhaps the D gene, on 6 matching bases. This TCR was recovered from a woman in her twenties or thirties with Graves' ophthalmopathy. The source material was blood. The encoded CDR3 is CASSRRESYEQYF. Read as DNA, the sequence is TGTGCCAGCAGCCGCCGGGAGTCCTACGAGCAGTACTTC.